These T cell receptor beta chains were read from a single sample in a study of T cells in localized non-small cell lung cancer. Repertoires were generated with immunoSEQ multiplex PCR, while TCRdb's copy carries only in-frame clones and drops some. The sample records roughly 38,000 clones, more than 70% being singletons. Here the sequenced sample was peripheral blood, taken before any cancer treatment. The receptor source for this set is a female donor aged 60 or older with stage I squamous cell lung carcinoma. Each CDR3 is given with its conserved first and last residue.

v_gene	j_gene	CDR3aa
TRBV21-1	TRBJ2-1	CASSRGWREAGLFF
TRBV30	TRBJ1-4	CAWGTPEKLFF
TRBV7-2	TRBJ2-5	CASSLTPQETQYF
TRBV4-2	TRBJ2-1	CASSQGTSAYNEQFF
TRBV11-2	TRBJ2-7	CASSLERGKGYEQYF
TRBV7-2	TRBJ1-1	CASSFTVNTEAFF
TRBV11-2	TRBJ2-5	CASSSLAGRETQYF
TRBV9	TRBJ2-7	CASSVDSRASYEQYF
TRBV7-2	TRBJ2-2	CASSFPPGELFF
TRBV30	TRBJ2-7	CAWGPGTSSPEQYF
TRBV25-1	TRBJ1-5	CASRGQGTQPQHF
TRBV5-1	TRBJ2-1	CASSLVLGVRNEQFF
TRBV30	TRBJ1-1	CAWGLRGEAFF
TRBV7-7	TRBJ2-1	CASSSGAGLYNEQFF
TRBV9	TRBJ2-3	CASSVGSSVGDTQYF
TRBV5-1	TRBJ1-3	CASSLGAGSGNTIYF
TRBV19	TRBJ2-1	CASSMGLVSSEQFF
TRBV28	TRBJ2-3	CASSSGGSSTDTQYF
TRBV5-4	TRBJ1-5	CASSLVGSNQPQHF
TRBV6-6	TRBJ1-2	CASSFSTANYGYTF
TRBV5-1	TRBJ2-3	CASSQESDTQYF
TRBV7-9	TRBJ1-3	CASSLKGPGNTIYF
TRBV5-5	TRBJ1-2	CASSGRDRGNYGYTF
TRBV7-2	TRBJ1-5	CASSPGQGSNQPQHF
TRBV19	TRBJ1-3	CASNPPSSGNTIYF
TRBV18	TRBJ2-1	CASSPVLYNEQFF
TRBV27	TRBJ2-7	CASSTGLDHYEQYF
TRBV7-2	TRBJ1-1	CASTAQGHMNTEAFF
TRBV5-4	TRBJ2-1	CASSPRTGGLPYNEQFF
TRBV6-4	TRBJ2-3	CASSPGTGFTDTQYF
TRBV2	TRBJ2-7	CASRWIVQFSYEQYF
TRBV23-1	TRBJ2-7	CASSQRTGFVYGEQYF
TRBV7-6	TRBJ2-6	CASSRTGASGANVLTF
TRBV19	TRBJ2-1	CASSIRPTSGISGEQFF
TRBV5-1	TRBJ2-1	CASSWGETSSYNEQFF
TRBV7-2	TRBJ2-5	CASSLAGGVRETQYF
TRBV19	TRBJ2-3	CASSMLAGGPSTDTQYF
TRBV14	TRBJ1-1	CASSLTRGMNTEAFF
TRBV4-2	TRBJ2-7	CASSQGTGVSYEQYF
TRBV29-1	TRBJ2-7	CSVAWTEYEQYF
TRBV9	TRBJ1-2	CASSPRHVSGNYGYTF
TRBV10-2	TRBJ1-1	CASSGTLNTEAFF
TRBV30	TRBJ2-5	CAWSGGFQETQYF
TRBV7-6	TRBJ1-1	CASSLSERTEAFF
TRBV7-7	TRBJ2-5	CASSLGVRTSGRTETQYF
TRBV18	TRBJ1-4	CASSPPPGEKLFF
TRBV19	TRBJ2-5	CASSMSRAGTRETQYF
TRBV6-6	TRBJ2-1	CASRATGSYEQFF